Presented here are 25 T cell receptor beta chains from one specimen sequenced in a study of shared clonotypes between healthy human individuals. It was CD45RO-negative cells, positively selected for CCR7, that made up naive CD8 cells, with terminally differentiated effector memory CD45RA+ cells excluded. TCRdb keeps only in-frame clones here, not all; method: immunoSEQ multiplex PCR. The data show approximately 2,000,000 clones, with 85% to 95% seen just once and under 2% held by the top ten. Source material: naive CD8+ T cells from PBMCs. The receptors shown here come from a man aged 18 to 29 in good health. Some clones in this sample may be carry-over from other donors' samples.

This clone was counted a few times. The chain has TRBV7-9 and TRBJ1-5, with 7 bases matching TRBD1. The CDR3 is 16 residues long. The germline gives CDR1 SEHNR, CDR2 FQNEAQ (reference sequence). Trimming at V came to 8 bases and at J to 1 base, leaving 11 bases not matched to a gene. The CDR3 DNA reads TGTGCCAGCGGTATAGGGGGCGGCGCGAGCAATCAGCCCCAGCATTTT. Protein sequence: CASGIGGGASNQPQHF.

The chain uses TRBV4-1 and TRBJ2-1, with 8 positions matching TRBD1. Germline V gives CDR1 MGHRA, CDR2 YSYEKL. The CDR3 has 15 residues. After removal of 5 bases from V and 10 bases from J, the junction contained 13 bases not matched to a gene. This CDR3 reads CASSTGQGAEEEQFF. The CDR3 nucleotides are TGCGCCAGCAGCACCGGACAGGGAGCAGAGGAGGAGCAGTTCTTC.

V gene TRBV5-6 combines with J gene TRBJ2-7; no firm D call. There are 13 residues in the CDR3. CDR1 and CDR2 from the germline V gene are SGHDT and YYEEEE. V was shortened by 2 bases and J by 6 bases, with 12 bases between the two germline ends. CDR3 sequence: CASSFWPVLEQYF. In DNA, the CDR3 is TGTGCCAGCAGCTTTTGGCCGGTCCTCGAGCAGTACTTC.

CDR3 region: CASSSSNSGGSNQPQHF. The CDR3 DNA sequence: TGTGCCAGCAGTTCGTCAAATTCGGGAGGCAGCAATCAGCCCCAGCATTTT. V and J are TRBV27 and TRBJ1-5, with unresolved D. The ends were cut back, 4 bases at V and 1 base at J, with 17 bases in the middle. In germline, CDR1 is MNHEY, CDR2 SMNVEV (reference sequence). CDR3 length: 17 residues.

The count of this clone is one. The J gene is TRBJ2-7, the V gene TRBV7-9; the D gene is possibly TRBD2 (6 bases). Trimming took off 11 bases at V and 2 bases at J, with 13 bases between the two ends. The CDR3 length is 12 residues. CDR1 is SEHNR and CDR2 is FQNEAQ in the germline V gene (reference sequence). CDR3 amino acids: CASGVNPYEQYF. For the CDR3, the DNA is TGTGCCTCGGGAGTGAACCCCTACGAGCAGTACTTC.

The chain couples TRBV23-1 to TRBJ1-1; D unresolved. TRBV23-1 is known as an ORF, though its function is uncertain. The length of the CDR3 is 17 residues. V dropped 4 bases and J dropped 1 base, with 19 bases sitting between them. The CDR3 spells CASSRRKGPGENTEAFF. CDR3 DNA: TGCGCCAGCAGTCGGCGGAAAGGTCCCGGGGAGAACACTGAAGCTTTCTTT.

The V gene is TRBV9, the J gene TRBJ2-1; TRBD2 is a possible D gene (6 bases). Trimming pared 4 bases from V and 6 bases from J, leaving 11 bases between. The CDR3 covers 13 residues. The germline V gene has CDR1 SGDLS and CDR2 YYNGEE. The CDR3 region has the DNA TGTGCCAGCAGCCGGACTACGGGCAATGAGCAGTTCTTC. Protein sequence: CASSRTTGNEQFF.

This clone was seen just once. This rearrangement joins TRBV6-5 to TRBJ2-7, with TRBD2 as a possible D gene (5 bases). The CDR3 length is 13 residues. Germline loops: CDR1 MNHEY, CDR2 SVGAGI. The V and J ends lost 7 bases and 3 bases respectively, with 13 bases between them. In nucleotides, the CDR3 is TGTGCCAGCACCGAAATAGGAGGCTACGAGCAGTACTTC. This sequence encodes CASTEIGGYEQYF.

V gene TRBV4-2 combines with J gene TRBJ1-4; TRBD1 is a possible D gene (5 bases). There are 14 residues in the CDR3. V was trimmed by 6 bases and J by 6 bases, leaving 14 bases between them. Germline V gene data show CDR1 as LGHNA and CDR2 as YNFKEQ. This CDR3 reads CASSLDPGDEKLFF. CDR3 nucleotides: TGTGCCAGCAGTCTTGACCCGGGGGATGAAAAACTGTTTTTT.

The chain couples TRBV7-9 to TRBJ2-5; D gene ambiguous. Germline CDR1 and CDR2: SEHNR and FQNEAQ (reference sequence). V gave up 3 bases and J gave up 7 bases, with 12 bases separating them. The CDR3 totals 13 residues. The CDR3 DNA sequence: TGTGCCAGCAGCTTTTTTAGTTTGGCGACCCAGTACTTC. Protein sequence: CASSFFSLATQYF.

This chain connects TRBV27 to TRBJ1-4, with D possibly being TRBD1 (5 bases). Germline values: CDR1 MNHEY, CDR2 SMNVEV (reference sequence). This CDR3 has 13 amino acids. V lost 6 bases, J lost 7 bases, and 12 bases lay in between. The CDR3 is CASSGGGSEKLFF. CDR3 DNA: TGTGCCAGCAGCGGGGGGGGGAGTGAAAAACTGTTTTTT. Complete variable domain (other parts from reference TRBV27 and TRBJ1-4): EAQVTQNPRYLITVTGKKLTVTCSQNMNHEYMSWYRQDPGLGLRQIYYSMNVEVTDKGDVPEGYKVSRKEKRNFPLILESPSPNQTSLYFCASSGGGSEKLFFGSGTQLSVL.

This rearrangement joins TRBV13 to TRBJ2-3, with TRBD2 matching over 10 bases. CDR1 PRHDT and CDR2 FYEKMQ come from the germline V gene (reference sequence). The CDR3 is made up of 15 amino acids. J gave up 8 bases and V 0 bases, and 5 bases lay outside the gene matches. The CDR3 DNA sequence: TGTGCCAGCAGCTTAGGCCTAGCGGGAGTTTCTACGCAGTATTTT. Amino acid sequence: CASSLGLAGVSTQYF.

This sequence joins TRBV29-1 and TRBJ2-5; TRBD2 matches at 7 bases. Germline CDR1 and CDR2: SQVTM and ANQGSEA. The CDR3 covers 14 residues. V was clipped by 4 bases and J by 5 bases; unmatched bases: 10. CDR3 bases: TGCAGCGTTGGACGGCAAGTGGGGGGGGAGACCCAGTACTTC. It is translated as CSVGRQVGGETQYF.

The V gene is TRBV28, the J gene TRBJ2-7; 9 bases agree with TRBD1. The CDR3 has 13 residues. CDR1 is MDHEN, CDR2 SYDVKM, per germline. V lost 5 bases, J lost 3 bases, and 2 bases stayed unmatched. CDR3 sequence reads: CASSTGGHYEQYF. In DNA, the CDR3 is TGTGCCAGCAGTACAGGGGGCCACTACGAGCAGTACTTC.

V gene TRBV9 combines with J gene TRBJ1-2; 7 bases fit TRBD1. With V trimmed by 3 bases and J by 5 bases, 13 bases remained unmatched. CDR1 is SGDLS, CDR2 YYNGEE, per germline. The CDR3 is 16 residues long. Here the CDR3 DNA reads TGTGCCAGCAGCGCCGCCGACAGGGCGACGGAGTATGGCTACACCTTC. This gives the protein CASSAADRATEYGYTF. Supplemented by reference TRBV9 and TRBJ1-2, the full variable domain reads DSGVTQTPKHLITATGQRVTLRCSPRSGDLSVYWYQQSLDQGLQFLIQYYNGEERAKGNILERFSAQQFPDLHSELNLSSLELGDSALYFCASSAADRATEYGYTFGSGTRLTVV.

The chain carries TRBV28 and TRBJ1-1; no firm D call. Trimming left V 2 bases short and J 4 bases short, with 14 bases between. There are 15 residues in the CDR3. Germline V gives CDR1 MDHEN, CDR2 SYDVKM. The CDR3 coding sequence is TGTGCCAGCAGTTTACACGACCTGGACGTCACTGAAGCTTTCTTT. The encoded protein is CASSLHDLDVTEAFF.

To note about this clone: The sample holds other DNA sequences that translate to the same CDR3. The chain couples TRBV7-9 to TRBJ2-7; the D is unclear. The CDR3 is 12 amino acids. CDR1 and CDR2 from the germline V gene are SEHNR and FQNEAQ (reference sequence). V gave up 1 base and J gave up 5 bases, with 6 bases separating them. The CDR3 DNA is TGTGCCAGCAGCTTAGGTATCGACGAGCAGTACTTC. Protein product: CASSLGIDEQYF.

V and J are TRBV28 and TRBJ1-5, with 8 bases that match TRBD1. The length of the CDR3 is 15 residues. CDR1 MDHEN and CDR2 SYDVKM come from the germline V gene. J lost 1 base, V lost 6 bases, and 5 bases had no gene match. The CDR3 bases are TGTGCCAGCAGGGCCTGGACAGGGAGCAATCAGCCCCAGCATTTT. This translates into CASRAWTGSNQPQHF.

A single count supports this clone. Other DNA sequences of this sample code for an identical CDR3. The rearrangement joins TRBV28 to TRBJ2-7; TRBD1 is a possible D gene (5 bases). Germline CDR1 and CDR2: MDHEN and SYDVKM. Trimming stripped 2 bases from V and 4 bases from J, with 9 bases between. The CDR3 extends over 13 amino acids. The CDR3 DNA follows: TGTGCCAGCAGTTTAGGGGCGGCGTACGAGCAGTACTTC. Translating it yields CASSLGAAYEQYF. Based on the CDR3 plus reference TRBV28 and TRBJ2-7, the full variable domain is DVKVTQSSRYLVKRTGEKVFLECVQDMDHENMFWYRQDPGLGLRLIYFSYDVKMKEKGDIPEGYSVSREKKERFSLILESASTNQTSMYLCASSLGAAYEQYFGPGTRLTVT.

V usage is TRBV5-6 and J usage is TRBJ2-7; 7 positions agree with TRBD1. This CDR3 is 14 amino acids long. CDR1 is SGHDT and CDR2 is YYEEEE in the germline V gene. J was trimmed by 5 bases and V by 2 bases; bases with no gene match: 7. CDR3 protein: CASSLSGTVHEQYF. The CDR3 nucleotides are TGTGCCAGCAGCTTATCCGGGACAGTCCACGAGCAGTACTTC.

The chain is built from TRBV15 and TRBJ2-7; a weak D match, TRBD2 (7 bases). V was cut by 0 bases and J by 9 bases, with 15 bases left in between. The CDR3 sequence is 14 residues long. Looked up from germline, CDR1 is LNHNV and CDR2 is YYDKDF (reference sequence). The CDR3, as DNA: TGTGCCACCAGCAGAGATCGGGGGGCGAATACGCAGTACTTC. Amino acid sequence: CATSRDRGANTQYF.

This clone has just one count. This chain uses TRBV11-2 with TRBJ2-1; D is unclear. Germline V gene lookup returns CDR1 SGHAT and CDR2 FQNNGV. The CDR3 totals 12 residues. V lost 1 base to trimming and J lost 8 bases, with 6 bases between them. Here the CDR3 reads CASSLAHYEQFF. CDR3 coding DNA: TGTGCCAGCAGCTTAGCCCATTATGAGCAGTTCTTC.

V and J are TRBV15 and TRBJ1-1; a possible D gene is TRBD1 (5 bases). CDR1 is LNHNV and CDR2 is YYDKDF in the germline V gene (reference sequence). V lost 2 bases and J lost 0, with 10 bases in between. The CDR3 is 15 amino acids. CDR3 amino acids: CATSRIREVNTEAFF. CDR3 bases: TGTGCCACCAGCAGAATCAGGGAGGTGAACACTGAAGCTTTCTTT.

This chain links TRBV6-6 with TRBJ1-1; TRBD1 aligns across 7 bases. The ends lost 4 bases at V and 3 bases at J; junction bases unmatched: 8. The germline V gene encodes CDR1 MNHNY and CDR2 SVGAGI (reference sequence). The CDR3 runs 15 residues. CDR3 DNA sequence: TGTGCCAGCAGTTTGACAGGGAGGATATACACTGAAGCTTTCTTT. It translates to CASSLTGRIYTEAFF.

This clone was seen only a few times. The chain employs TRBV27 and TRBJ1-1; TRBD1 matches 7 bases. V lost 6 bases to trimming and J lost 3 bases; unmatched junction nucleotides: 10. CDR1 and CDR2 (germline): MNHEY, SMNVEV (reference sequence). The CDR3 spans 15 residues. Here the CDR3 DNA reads TGTGCCAGCAGCCGGCAACAGGGACAGTACACTGAAGCTTTCTTT. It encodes CASSRQQGQYTEAFF.